These 9 T cell receptor beta chains came from one sample sequenced in a study of technical replicates of blood from a handful of donors. Repertoires were generated with immunoSEQ multiplex PCR, while TCRdb's copy carries only in-frame clones and drops some. The table shows some 66,000 clones, with around 89% occurring only once. Sequencing was performed on PBMCs. These receptor sequences come from a human donor in good health. Some clones in this sample may be carry-over from other donors' samples.

The chain combines TRBV13 with TRBJ1-3; 7 bases are shared with TRBD1. V dropped 3 bases and J dropped 2; count of bases not matched to a gene: 1. The CDR3 is 14 residues long. The V gene's germline CDR1 is PRHDT and CDR2 FYEKMQ (reference sequence). CDR3 amino acids: CASSLGQPGNTIYF. CDR3 sequence (DNA): TGTGCCAGCAGCTTGGGACAGCCTGGAAACACCATATATTTT.

The rearrangement joins TRBV18 to TRBJ1-3, with 7 bases fitting TRBD1. Germline CDR1 KGHSH, CDR2 LQKENI. V lost 3 bases and J lost 4; bases outside the gene matches: 9. The CDR3 is 16 amino acids. The CDR3 nucleotides read TGTGCCAGCTCACCGTCCGGCAGGGGGGAAGGAAACACCATATATTTT. Translation: CASSPSGRGEGNTIYF.

The chain uses TRBV4-3 and TRBJ2-2; possible D gene TRBD1, 6 bases. V was trimmed by 0 bases and J by 4 bases, leaving 6 bases between them. Germline V gives CDR1 LGHNA, CDR2 YSLEER. This CDR3 spans 14 amino acids. The DNA for the CDR3 is TGCGCCAGCAGCCAAGAAGGGGGCACCGGGGAGCTGTTTTTT. Protein: CASSQEGGTGELFF.

The chain uses TRBV10-3 and TRBJ1-5, with 7 positions matching TRBD1. Germline CDR1 ENHRY, CDR2 SYGVKD. CDR3 length equals 14 residues. Trimming at V came to 3 bases and at J to 4 bases, leaving 3 bases not matched to a gene. This CDR3 reads CAISEQGTNQPQHF. CDR3 DNA: TGTGCCATCAGTGAACAGGGGACAAATCAGCCCCAGCATTTT.

This rearrangement joins TRBV30 to TRBJ2-5; 7 nucleotides line up with TRBD2. From germline, CDR1 is GTSNPN and CDR2 SVGIG (reference sequence). J gave up 7 bases and V 7 bases, and 12 bases lay outside the gene matches. This CDR3 region has 13 residues. The CDR3 is CASQTSPGGTQYF. CDR3 nucleotides: TGTGCCTCCCAAACTAGCCCGGGAGGGACCCAGTACTTC.

This chain connects TRBV6-4 to TRBJ1-2; TRBD1 matches at 7 bases. Germline-derived CDR1 and CDR2 are MRHNA and SNTAGT. This CDR3 comprises 14 residues. V lost 4 bases to trimming and J lost 6 bases; unmatched junction nucleotides: 8. In nucleotides, the CDR3 is TGTGCCAGCAGTGTGACCGGGACAGACCATGGCTACACCTTC. As protein: CASSVTGTDHGYTF.

The CDR3 DNA reads TGTGCCACCAGCAGAGATCCAGCGGGCCTAGTAAGTGAGCAGTTCTTC. The encoded protein is CATSRDPAGLVSEQFF. The chain has TRBV15 and TRBJ2-1; TRBD2 is a possible D gene (6 bases). Germline loops: CDR1 LNHNV, CDR2 YYDKDF (reference sequence). Trimming cost V 0 bases and J 9 bases, with 18 bases left between them. This CDR3 is built from 16 residues.

The chain uses TRBV6-5 and TRBJ2-1; a weak D match, TRBD1 (5 bases). The V end was cut by 5 bases, the J end by 7 bases, with 12 bases between. CDR3 size: 13 residues. Germline assignment: CDR1 MNHEY and CDR2 SVGAGI. CDR3 in amino acids: CASSPTYRNEQFF. The CDR3 coding sequence is TGTGCCAGCAGTCCCACCTACAGGAATGAGCAGTTCTTC.

This chain joins TRBV5-6 and TRBJ2-1; TRBD2 aligns across 9 bases. V lost 2 bases, J lost 7 bases, and 1 base stayed unmatched. CDR3 length: 13 amino acids. Per the germline V gene, CDR1 is SGHDT and CDR2 is YYEEEE. DNA for the CDR3: TGTGCCAGCAGCTTCAGCGGGAGGAATGAGCAGTTCTTC. This gives the protein CASSFSGRNEQFF.